The entry that follows covers one T cell receptor beta chain sequence. The method was immunoSEQ multiplex PCR; TCRdb's version includes in-frame clones alone and lacks a portion of them. Of millions of clones in the sample, 90% to 95% were seen once. This record belongs to a study of shared clonotypes between healthy human individuals. The CDR3 is 14 amino acids. V was cut by 1 base and J by 3 bases, with 10 bases left in between. Germline V gives CDR1 SGHTA, CDR2 FQGNSA. The clonotype comes from a man younger than 30 in good health. V gene TRBV7-2 combines with J gene TRBJ2-7; D is unclear. The sample was naive CD4+ T cells sorted from blood. Documented subset: CD45RA+ positively selected. The DNA for the CDR3 is TGTGCCAGCAGCTTAGTTTTCACCGACTACGAGCAGTACTTC. This gives the protein CASSLVFTDYEQYF.